This TCR beta chain was sequenced for a study of cytotoxic CD8 clonotypes in ibrutinib-treated CLL. TCRdb keeps only in-frame clones here, not all; method: immunoSEQ multiplex PCR. The sample consists of over 65,000 clones, about 63% of them appearing once. In regard to this clone: Its target is unknown.

The CDR3 spans 14 residues. After removal of 4 bases from V and 6 bases from J, the junction contained 7 bases not matched to a gene. CDR1 is LGHNA and CDR2 is YNFKEQ in the germline V gene. The authors obtained roughly 1.8 micrograms of genomic DNA from cryopreserved PBMCs for TCR beta libraries. Notes on the study in general: Public clonotypes proved infrequent, and on treatment they shrank or remained steady.

This sequence joins TRBV4-2 and TRBJ2-3; 7 bases match TRBD2. This clonotype was sampled from a human donor with chronic lymphocytic leukemia. Specimen: PBMCs, collected after 12 months of ibrutinib treatment. The CDR3 loop reads CASSPFRSGDTQYF. DNA for the CDR3: TGTGCCAGCAGCCCCTTTCGTAGCGGGGATACGCAGTATTTT.